This T cell receptor (beta chain) derives from a study of OX40 agonist ivuxolimab in advanced cancers. Notes on this clone: Its antigen is still unknown.

Findings and limits, study-wide: Researchers did not determine the expanded peripheral T cells' antigen specificity.

Some clones are missing from TCRdb's copy, which holds only in-frame ones; the method was immunoSEQ multiplex PCR. The sample records 80,000 or so clones, approximately 86% being singletons. The CDR3 spans 18 residues. Trimming cost V 7 bases and J 5 bases; bases outside gene matches: 21. Germline loops: CDR1 SGHVS, CDR2 FQNEAQ. The source material was CD4+ or CD8+ T cells sorted from blood, sampled in a trial of the OX40 agonist ivuxolimab. This clonotype originated in an adult with an advanced solid tumor such as melanoma, head and neck, liver or kidney cancer. The chain combines TRBV7-8 with TRBJ2-5, with TRBD1 matching over 8 bases. The CDR3 nucleotides are TGTGCCAGCACCAAAGTCCCGGGGCTCCAGGGGGCTGGCGAGACCCAGTACTTC. Residues: CASTKVPGLQGAGETQYF.